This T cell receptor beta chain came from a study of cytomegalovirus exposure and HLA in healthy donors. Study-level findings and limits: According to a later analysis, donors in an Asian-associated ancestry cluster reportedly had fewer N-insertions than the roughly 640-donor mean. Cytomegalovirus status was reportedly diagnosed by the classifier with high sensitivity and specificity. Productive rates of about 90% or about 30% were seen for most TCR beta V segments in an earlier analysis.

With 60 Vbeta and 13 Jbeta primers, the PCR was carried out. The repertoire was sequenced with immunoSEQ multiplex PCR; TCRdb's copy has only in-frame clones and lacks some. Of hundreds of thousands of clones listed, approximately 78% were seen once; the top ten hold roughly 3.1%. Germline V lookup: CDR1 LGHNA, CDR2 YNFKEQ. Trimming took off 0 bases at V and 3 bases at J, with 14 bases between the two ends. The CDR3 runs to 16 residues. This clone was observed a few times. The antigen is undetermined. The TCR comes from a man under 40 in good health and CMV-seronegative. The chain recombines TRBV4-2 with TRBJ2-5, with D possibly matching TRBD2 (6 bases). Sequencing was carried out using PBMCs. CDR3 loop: CASSQDLADLEETQYF. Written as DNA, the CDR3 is TGTGCCAGCAGCCAAGATTTAGCGGATCTCGAAGAGACCCAGTACTTC.